This T cell receptor beta chain was observed in a study of CD8+ T cells in alopecia areata. For the study at large: The drug, oral tofacitinib, was given to treated patients at 5 to 10 mg twice daily. Study-wide findings and caveats: Since there was just one nonresponder, nobody can yet say how baseline CD8+ expansion ties to response. Many expanded lesional clones remained in scalp and blood on tofacitinib.

As the sequencing template, cDNA was produced by extracting RNA and reverse transcribing it. The table came from immunoSEQ multiplex PCR; TCRdb's copy has only in-frame clones and leaves some out. The sample lists about 300,000 clones; 55% to 75% were seen once. The treatment was: oral pan-JAK inhibitor, 5-10 mg twice daily. Researchers gathered lesional scalp punch biopsies and peripheral blood from patients with alopecia areata. This clone was seen more than once but under ten times. Its specificity is unknown. The V end lost 4 bases, the J end lost 5 bases, and 8 bases lay between the germline ends. CDR3 length equals 11 residues. Germline loops: CDR1 GTSNPN, CDR2 SVGIG (reference sequence).

The sequenced sample was CD4+ T cells sorted from blood, obtained at week 24, from a patient treated with tofacitinib. The chain is built from TRBV30 and TRBJ2-5; D gene unclear. This clonotype was obtained from a human donor with alopecia areata. CDR3 amino acids: CAWNGRETQYF. CDR3 bases: TGTGCCTGGAACGGCCGGGAGACCCAGTACTTC.